These T cell receptor beta chains were read from a single sample in a study of neurological immune-mediated disorders. One entry per CDR3 protein, called by TCRdb with MiXCR from the 5' RACE reads. The table includes approximately 30,000 distinct CDR3 sequences, roughly an eighth detected once. The sequenced material came from PBMCs. These TCRs come from a woman aged 40 to 55 in good health. CDR3s include the opening cysteine and the closing phenylalanine or tryptophan. Each record gives: V gene, J gene, CDR3 protein.

V: TRBV18
J: TRBJ2-5
CDR3: CASSPRPRPAQVTQYF

V: TRBV6-5
J: TRBJ2-3
CDR3: CASSYSLSRAADTQYF

V: TRBV7-2
J: TRBJ1-1
CDR3: CASSLALGATEAFF

V: TRBV29-1
J: TRBJ2-3
CDR3: CSVGTATSTDTQYF

V: TRBV12-3/TRBV12-4
J: TRBJ2-1
CDR3: CASSMYGTGPYNEQFF

V: TRBV20-1
J: TRBJ2-7
CDR3: CSARDYGGVVTYEQYF

V: TRBV5-1
J: TRBJ2-5
CDR3: CASSLESSGRGETQYF

V: TRBV15
J: TRBJ2-2
CDR3: CATSRLAGAGGGELFF

V: TRBV7-8
J: TRBJ2-6
CDR3: CASSSTAGTPGANVLTF

V: TRBV7-2
J: TRBJ2-7
CDR3: CASSLGYRGNLYEQYF

V: TRBV7-3
J: TRBJ1-3
CDR3: CASSRDLTGNTIYF

V: TRBV7-2
J: TRBJ1-4
CDR3: CASRGQGGEKLFF

V: TRBV5-5
J: TRBJ2-3
CDR3: CASSQTGESTDTQYF

V: TRBV12-5
J: TRBJ1-2
CDR3: CASGQLYGYTF

V: TRBV29-1
J: TRBJ2-5
CDR3: CSVPNGGTYQETQYF

V: TRBV19
J: TRBJ1-1
CDR3: CASSIRFTAGRTEAFF

V: TRBV6-6
J: TRBJ2-3
CDR3: CASSYTGTSTDTQYF

V: TRBV27
J: TRBJ2-6
CDR3: CASSLTGAYGANVLTF

V: TRBV5-1
J: TRBJ2-7
CDR3: CASSLGTFSYEQYF

V: TRBV12-3/TRBV12-4
J: TRBJ1-4
CDR3: CASSLYGTAINEKLFF

V: TRBV5-1
J: TRBJ2-7
CDR3: CASSSTSGGAYEQYF

V: TRBV5-1
J: TRBJ1-4
CDR3: CASSSGTSNEKLFF

V: TRBV10-3
J: TRBJ2-7
CDR3: CAIRDIAGKGYEQYF

V: TRBV7-2
J: TRBJ1-4
CDR3: CASSTRGEKLFF

V: TRBV7-2
J: TRBJ1-5
CDR3: CASSFGFYSNQPQHF

V: TRBV20-1
J: TRBJ1-2
CDR3: CSASNRRLMGYTF

V: TRBV7-2
J: TRBJ1-6
CDR3: CASSLNRAHNSPLHF

V: TRBV12-3/TRBV12-4
J: TRBJ1-6
CDR3: CASSLSQGNSPLHF

V: TRBV24-1
J: TRBJ2-1
CDR3: CSTSDEVQGLNEQFF

V: TRBV6-5
J: TRBJ2-7
CDR3: CASSYGRHLYEQYF

V: TRBV5-5
J: TRBJ1-3
CDR3: CASSSRPFFSGNTIYF